This T cell receptor beta chain was sequenced in a study of T cell responses to AZD1222 COVID-19 vaccine (dated by TCRdb to 2020 to 2023). Study-level background: AZD1222 recipients given second doses at about 4 weeks or at about 12 weeks were pooled, since spike-specific TCR depth and breadth were not found to differ between the two schedules. A total of around 240 trial participants underwent TCR sequencing, of whom roughly 210 had received two doses of AZD1222 and around 25 had received two doses of the MenACWY control vaccine. Enrollment into the trials was organized by age into subgroups of 18-55, 56-69 and 70-plus years, and those subgroups contained 148, 28 and 57 TCR-sequenced participants, respectively. What the work shows at the level of the full study, not this receptor alone: Because no day 14 peak-response samples were available, repertoires were characterized only after the peak T cell response. After two AZD1222 doses, spike-specific TCR breadth and depth were significantly higher than at day 0 and than in MenACWY recipients. Conclusions about previously exposed vaccinees are limited because only five to seven AZD1222 recipients were SARS-CoV-2 seropositive at baseline. The vaccine-associated CD4 TCRs covered the entire spike protein, and the dominant responses fell in regions 160-218 and 743-854. Participants were mostly white British, with more females than males. The authors suggested clonal diversity may have been underestimated. Nearly half of unique spike-specific TCRs reportedly recognized epitopes outside regions mutated in the B.1.351 and B.1.1.7 variants. The 56-69-year group was small, and its depth increase did not reach significance, likely because of low power.

V loses 5 bases at its end and J loses 7 bases; junction bases beyond the gene matches: 5. The CDR3 covers 15 residues, taking in both the cysteine and the phenylalanine. Just the 45-base CDR3 DNA is kept, in frame starting at base 1. CDR1 MGHRA and CDR2 YSYEKL were looked up in the germline V gene. The CDR3 regions of human TCRbeta chains were analyzed by immunosequencing. The published analysis was carried out like this. TCRs in the repertoires were matched against a reference library of SARS-CoV-2-specific TCRs that had been generated with the MIRA antigen-specificity platform. Breadth was defined as the fraction of unique TCRs that were SARS-CoV-2-associated, and depth was defined as the fraction of total T cells that were SARS-CoV-2-associated. Using the MIRA data, every spike-specific TCR was mapped to the spike region that the TCR reacted to and assigned to either a CD4 or a CD8 class. Log10-transformed breadth and depth values were compared by one-way ANOVA with Sidak's multiple comparisons tests. TCRdb stores this immuneACCESS table with in-frame sequences only. Part of the clones is absent; in the studies checked, under half of the shortfall reflects unresolved V genes, and no reason is known for the rest. Clonal size and the V and J genes are those of that table, whereas D and trimming came from the DNA. For this sample the table gives roughly 99,000 clones, of which about 90% were detected only once. 3.5% to 5% of the sample comes from the top ten.

As concerns this clone: Its antigen target is currently unknown. No base quality information exists; no much larger clone differs at one position.

In the paper's terms, the time point label means: baseline before first vaccination. Vaccinee samples came from UK trials COV001 and COV002, including a single-blind randomized controlled phase 2/3 trial of AZD1222 (ChAdOx1 nCoV-19) in healthy adults. Trial participant PBMC samples were collected at day 0 and day 28 after the second dose for TCRbeta chain sequencing. The clonotype comes from an adult in good health. Sequencing was performed on peripheral blood, taken on day 0 of AZD1222 vaccination. The chain joins TRBV4-1 to TRBJ1-6; 10 nucleotides in the junction match TRBD1. The CDR3 region: CASSSDRGRNSPLHF. The nucleotide sequence is given as TGCGCCAGCAGCTCCGACAGGGGGCGAAATTCACCCCTCCACTTT.